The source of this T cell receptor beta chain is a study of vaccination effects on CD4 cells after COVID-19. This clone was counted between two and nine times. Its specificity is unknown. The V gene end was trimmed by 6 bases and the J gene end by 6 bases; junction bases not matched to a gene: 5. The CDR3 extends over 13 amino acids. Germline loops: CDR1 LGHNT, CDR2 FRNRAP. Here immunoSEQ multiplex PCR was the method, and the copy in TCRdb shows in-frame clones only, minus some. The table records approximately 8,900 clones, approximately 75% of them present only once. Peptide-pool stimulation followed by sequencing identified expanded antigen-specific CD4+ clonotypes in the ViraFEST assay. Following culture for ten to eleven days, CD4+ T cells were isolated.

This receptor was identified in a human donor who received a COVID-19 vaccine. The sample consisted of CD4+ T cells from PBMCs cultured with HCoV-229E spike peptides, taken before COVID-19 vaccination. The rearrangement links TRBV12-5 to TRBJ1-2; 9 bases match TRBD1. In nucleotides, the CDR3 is TGTGCTAGTGGCTCCGGGACAGGGCATGGCTACACCTTC. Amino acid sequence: CASGSGTGHGYTF.